A selection of T cell receptor beta chains follows, all from one sample in a study of cytomegalovirus exposure and HLA in healthy donors. Assay: immunoSEQ multiplex PCR; the TCRdb copy retains only in-frame clones and omits some. This sample has some 130,000 clones, with around 76% found just once. Sequencing input: PBMCs. These receptors all stem from a male donor in good health and CMV-seronegative. The CDR3 runs from the conserved cysteine through the conserved F or W. D genes are given only for firm matches. Not all rows give a size; the values are once, few, many and, for expanded clones, a class.

CDR3 length,D gene,V gene,clone size,J gene,CDR3 protein,CDR3 DNA
15,-,TRBV28,-,TRBJ2-4,CASSFGDLAKNIQYF,TGTGCCAGCAGTTTCGGGGATTTAGCCAAAAACATTCAGTACTTC
12,-,TRBV6-5,-,TRBJ2-1,CASSPDFREQFF,TGTGCCAGCAGTCCGGACTTCAGGGAGCAGTTCTTC
13,TRBD1,TRBV7-2,-,TRBJ1-1,CASSDTGTGKAFF,TGTGCCAGCAGCGACACCGGGACAGGGAAAGCTTTCTTT
18,TRBD1,TRBV2,-,TRBJ1-6,CAIADLGQGASFSSPLHF,TGTGCCATCGCCGACCTAGGACAGGGGGCCTCGTTTAGTTCACCCCTCCACTTT
15,TRBD1,TRBV5-4,few,TRBJ1-5,CASSLAGTDNQPQHF,TGTGCCAGCAGCCTAGCCGGGACAGACAATCAGCCCCAGCATTTT
14,-,TRBV19,-,TRBJ2-2,CASGGQSNTGELFF,TGTGCCAGTGGTGGACAGTCGAACACCGGGGAGCTGTTTTTT
12,-,TRBV29-1,few,TRBJ2-7,CSVVPGGNEQYF,TGCAGCGTTGTGCCAGGGGGGAACGAGCAGTACTTC
14,-,TRBV28,few,TRBJ2-7,CASSFPGEAYEQYF,TGTGCCAGCAGTTTTCCCGGGGAAGCCTACGAGCAGTACTTC
16,TRBD1,TRBV27,-,TRBJ1-4,CASSPTTGGPDEKLFF,TGTGCCAGCAGTCCCACTACAGGGGGCCCGGATGAAAAACTGTTTTTT
15,TRBD1,TRBV5-1,-,TRBJ1-4,CASSPGQGSGEKLFF,TGCGCCAGCAGCCCAGGACAGGGTTCTGGTGAAAAACTGTTTTTT
14,-,TRBV19,-,TRBJ2-3,CASSIVMSTDTQYF,TGTGCCAGTAGTATTGTCATGAGCACAGATACGCAGTATTTT
21,-,TRBV10-1,-,TRBJ2-3,CASSESWQTGSTDTPADTQYF,TGCGCCAGCAGTGAGTCGTGGCAAACGGGAAGCACAGATACGCCGGCAGATACGCAGTATTTT
14,-,TRBV18,-,TRBJ1-6,CASSPQGWESPLHF,TGTGCCAGCTCACCACAGGGGTGGGAATCACCCCTCCACTTT
13,-,TRBV19,-,TRBJ1-1,CASSSDFGSEAFF,TGTGCCAGTAGTTCGGACTTCGGCTCTGAAGCTTTCTTT
14,TRBD1,TRBV6-5,-,TRBJ2-7,CASSIGQGTYEQYF,TGTGCCAGCAGCATAGGACAGGGGACCTACGAGCAGTACTTC
14,-,TRBV28,few,TRBJ2-2,CASTPGEGTGELFF,TGTGCCAGCACCCCAGGGGAAGGCACCGGGGAGCTGTTTTTT
15,TRBD2,TRBV5-1,-,TRBJ2-7,CASSPEGGRLYEQYF,TGCGCCAGCAGCCCCGAAGGCGGGAGGCTGTACGAGCAGTACTTC
16,-,TRBV4-3,once,TRBJ2-1,CASSQDGGGLINEQFF,TGCGCCAGCAGCCAAGACGGAGGGGGCTTGATCAATGAGCAGTTCTTC
15,TRBD2,TRBV5-6,-,TRBJ2-4,CASSLVAGGENIQYF,TGTGCCAGCAGCTTGGTAGCGGGGGGCGAAAACATTCAGTACTTC
18,TRBD2,TRBV7-3,-,TRBJ2-7,CASSLSPREAGGLGEQYF,TGTGCCAGCAGCTTAAGCCCCAGGGAAGCGGGAGGGCTTGGCGAGCAGTACTTC
13,-,TRBV6-5,few,TRBJ1-2,CASNNSFNYGYTF,TGTGCCAGCAATAACAGCTTTAACTATGGCTACACCTTC
15,TRBD1,TRBV7-3,-,TRBJ2-5,CASSLRADRKETQYF,TGTGCCAGCAGCTTAAGGGCGGACAGGAAAGAGACCCAGTACTTC
14,-,TRBV7-3,-,TRBJ2-5,CASSLVGAGETQYF,TGTGCCAGCAGCTTAGTTGGAGCGGGAGAGACCCAGTACTTC
13,TRBD1,TRBV5-8,-,TRBJ2-7,CASNPGQGYEQYF,TGTGCCAGCAACCCGGGACAGGGGTACGAGCAGTACTTC
16,-,TRBV11-2,-,TRBJ2-5,CASSPLPHDNEETQYF,TGTGCCAGCAGCCCTCTGCCGCATGACAACGAAGAGACCCAGTACTTC
16,TRBD2,TRBV28,-,TRBJ2-1,CASSLIRSGLTNEQFF,TGTGCCAGCAGTTTAATACGTAGCGGGCTAACTAATGAGCAGTTCTTC
15,-,TRBV4-1,few,TRBJ1-2,CASSPGDQGVRGYTF,TGCGCCAGCAGCCCTGGTGATCAGGGCGTTAGGGGCTACACCTTC
13,-,TRBV6-4,-,TRBJ1-3,CASSESRGDTIYF,TGTGCCAGCAGCGAAAGTCGAGGCGACACCATATATTTT
16,TRBD1,TRBV9,-,TRBJ1-1,CASSVGQGQGGEEAFF,TGTGCCAGCAGCGTAGGCCAGGGACAGGGGGGTGAGGAAGCTTTCTTT
11,-,TRBV2,-,TRBJ2-1,CASSPDNEQFF,TGTGCCAGCAGCCCCGACAATGAGCAGTTCTTC
15,TRBD1,TRBV15,-,TRBJ2-1,CATRPDRLGYNEQFF,TGTGCCACCCGGCCGGACAGGCTGGGGTACAATGAGCAGTTCTTC
15,TRBD2,TRBV28,-,TRBJ2-7,CASSLASGISYEQYF,TGTGCCAGCAGTTTAGCGAGCGGGATATCCTACGAGCAGTACTTC
14,-,TRBV7-9,few,TRBJ1-2,CASSLAGGAGGYTF,TGTGCCAGCAGCTTAGCAGGGGGGGCAGGTGGCTACACCTTC
15,TRBD2,TRBV7-7,-,TRBJ2-6,CASSPGGTGANVLTF,TGTGCTAGCAGCCCCGGGGGGACTGGGGCCAACGTCCTGACTTTC
17,-,TRBV18,-,TRBJ2-1,CASSRVTGILKTGEQFF,TGTGCCAGCTCACGTGTTACGGGGATACTAAAGACTGGTGAGCAGTTCTTC
18,TRBD2,TRBV28,few,TRBJ2-3,CASSFILSREGLTDTQYF,TGTGCCAGCAGTTTTATCCTTTCGCGGGAGGGCCTTACAGATACGCAGTATTTT
13,-,TRBV6-1,few,TRBJ1-1,CASRPTRETEAFF,TGTGCCAGCAGGCCCACAAGGGAGACTGAAGCTTTCTTT
17,TRBD2,TRBV5-4,few,TRBJ2-7,CASSPSSSGFSSYEQYF,TGTGCCAGCAGTCCGTCTTCTAGCGGATTCAGCTCCTACGAGCAGTACTTC
15,TRBD1,TRBV6-1,-,TRBJ1-2,CASRMTGGAGYGYTF,TGTGCCAGCAGGATGACAGGGGGCGCCGGCTATGGCTACACCTTC
11,-,TRBV20-1,-,TRBJ2-7,CSASSQYEQYF,TGCAGTGCTAGCTCCCAGTACGAGCAGTACTTC
18,-,TRBV28,-,TRBJ1-5,CASSPSPWGQSSNQPQHF,TGTGCCAGCAGTCCCTCCCCTTGGGGACAAAGTAGCAATCAGCCCCAGCATTTT
14,TRBD1,TRBV2,few,TRBJ2-7,CASSAFQGASEQYF,TGTGCCAGCAGTGCTTTTCAGGGGGCCTCCGAGCAGTACTTC
15,TRBD2,TRBV2,-,TRBJ2-1,CAPEASGPRYNEQFF,TGTGCCCCCGAGGCTAGCGGGCCTCGTTACAATGAGCAGTTCTTC
15,-,TRBV4-3,few,TRBJ2-7,CASSQSRVGSYEQYF,TGCGCCAGCAGCCAATCTCGGGTCGGATCCTACGAGCAGTACTTC
15,TRBD1,TRBV7-2,-,TRBJ1-4,CASSPDRGRTEKLFF,TGTGCCAGCAGCCCGGACAGGGGTCGTACTGAAAAACTGTTTTTT
15,-,TRBV4-3,-,TRBJ1-4,CASSQWEAGGEKLFF,TGCGCCAGCAGCCAATGGGAAGCGGGGGGCGAAAAACTGTTTTTT
13,TRBD1,TRBV13,once,TRBJ2-3,CASSRQGSDTQYF,TGTGCCAGCAGCAGACAGGGGTCAGATACGCAGTATTTT
16,TRBD2,TRBV5-4,-,TRBJ2-7,CASSQGLAGGNYEQYF,TGTGCCAGCAGCCAGGGACTAGCGGGAGGTAACTACGAGCAGTACTTC
13,-,TRBV5-6,-,TRBJ2-6,CASSSVGANVLTF,TGTGCCAGCAGCTCTGTTGGGGCCAACGTCCTGACTTTC
14,TRBD1,TRBV6-6,-,TRBJ2-1,CASSPGQARDEQFF,TGTGCCAGCAGTCCCGGACAGGCTCGGGATGAGCAGTTCTTC